The rows below give T cell receptor beta chains drawn from one sample of a study of blood T cells in healthy people across ages. TCRdb re-called the 5' RACE reads with MiXCR, one entry per CDR3 protein. The table records about 650,000 distinct CDR3 sequences, approximately 29% of them present only once. The sample taken for sequencing was blood. Receptors originate from a woman older than 75 in good health. CDR3s include the opening cysteine and the closing phenylalanine or tryptophan. Fields, in order: clone size, V gene, CDR3 protein. Only part of the rows carry a size: once, few, many, or a class if the clone is expanded.

clone_size: many; v_call: TRBV12-3/TRBV12-4; cdr3_aa: CASSSGLILNLDEQFF
clone_size: few; v_call: TRBV25-1; cdr3_aa: CASGHSGGSTEAFF
clone_size: NA; v_call: TRBV4-3; cdr3_aa: CASSQDSLQRNTEAFF
clone_size: many; v_call: TRBV3-1; cdr3_aa: CASSQDFRKGGEQYF
clone_size: many; v_call: TRBV2; cdr3_aa: CASSVRVTLNTEAFF
clone_size: many; v_call: TRBV9; cdr3_aa: CASNKDPGDQPQHF
clone_size: NA; v_call: TRBV28; cdr3_aa: CASSWARGGAFF
clone_size: NA; v_call: TRBV20-1; cdr3_aa: CSARRSEEKRFF
clone_size: NA; v_call: TRBV2; cdr3_aa: CASYRTSGGEAKTQYF
clone_size: many; v_call: TRBV20-1; cdr3_aa: CSARGDRWPDTQYF
clone_size: many; v_call: TRBV27; cdr3_aa: CASRDSGGQPQHF
clone_size: NA; v_call: TRBV4-1; cdr3_aa: CASSSGTSLTGELFF
clone_size: many; v_call: TRBV7-2; cdr3_aa: CASSFGEQGATNTEAFF
clone_size: NA; v_call: TRBV7-9; cdr3_aa: CASSLDCGYTF
clone_size: many; v_call: TRBV29-1; cdr3_aa: CSVGPDGTQYF
clone_size: NA; v_call: TRBV20-1; cdr3_aa: CSARGIDQDTQYF
clone_size: NA; v_call: TRBV5-1; cdr3_aa: CASSLEGGARDYGYTF
clone_size: NA; v_call: TRBV5-1; cdr3_aa: CASSLQGLAGPYEQYF
clone_size: NA; v_call: TRBV3-1; cdr3_aa: CASSQGEQEQFF
clone_size: many; v_call: TRBV6-5; cdr3_aa: CASSYRGGEQFF
clone_size: many; v_call: TRBV7-3; cdr3_aa: CASSSAGYNEQFF
clone_size: NA; v_call: TRBV5-1; cdr3_aa: CASRPDRDEQYF
clone_size: few; v_call: TRBV6-5; cdr3_aa: CASTRTVNTEAFF
clone_size: once; v_call: TRBV2; cdr3_aa: CASSDRRPPRDTEAFF
clone_size: few; v_call: TRBV4-2; cdr3_aa: CASSQAGVTEAFF
clone_size: NA; v_call: TRBV30; cdr3_aa: CAWSPPRGAGEAFF
clone_size: NA; v_call: TRBV30; cdr3_aa: CAWSVVGRGAAEAFF
clone_size: many; v_call: TRBV29-1; cdr3_aa: CSVAPGGVGETQYF
clone_size: many; v_call: TRBV5-1; cdr3_aa: CASSLAGLAGVTRTDTQYF
clone_size: many; v_call: TRBV28; cdr3_aa: CASSLRAGLKNEQFF
clone_size: many; v_call: TRBV5-1; cdr3_aa: CASSSVRTDTQYF
clone_size: NA; v_call: TRBV12-3/TRBV12-4; cdr3_aa: CASRTTGGNSPLHF